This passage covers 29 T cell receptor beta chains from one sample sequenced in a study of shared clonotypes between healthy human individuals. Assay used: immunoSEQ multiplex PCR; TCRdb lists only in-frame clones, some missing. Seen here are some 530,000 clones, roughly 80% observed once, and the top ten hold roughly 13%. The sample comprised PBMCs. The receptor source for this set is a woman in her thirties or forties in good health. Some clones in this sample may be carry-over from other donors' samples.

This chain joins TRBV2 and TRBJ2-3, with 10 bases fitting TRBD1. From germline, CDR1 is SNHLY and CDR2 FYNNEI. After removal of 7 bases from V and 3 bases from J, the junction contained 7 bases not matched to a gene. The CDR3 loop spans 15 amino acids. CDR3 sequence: CASNFGTGATDTQYF. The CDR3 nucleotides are TGTGCCAGCAACTTCGGGACAGGGGCAACAGATACGCAGTATTTT.

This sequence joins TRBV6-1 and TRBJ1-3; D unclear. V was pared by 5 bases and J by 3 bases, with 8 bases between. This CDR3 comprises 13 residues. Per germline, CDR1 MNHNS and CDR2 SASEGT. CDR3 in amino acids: CASSWVHGNTIYF. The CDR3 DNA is TGTGCCAGCAGTTGGGTCCATGGAAACACCATATATTTT.

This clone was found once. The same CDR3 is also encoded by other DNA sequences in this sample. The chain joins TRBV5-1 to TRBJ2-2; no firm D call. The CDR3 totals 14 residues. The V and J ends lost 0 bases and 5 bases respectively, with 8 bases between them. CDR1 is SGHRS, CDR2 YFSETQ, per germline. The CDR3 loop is CASSLGTATGELFF. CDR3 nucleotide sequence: TGCGCCAGCAGCTTGGGGACGGCGACCGGGGAGCTGTTTTTT.

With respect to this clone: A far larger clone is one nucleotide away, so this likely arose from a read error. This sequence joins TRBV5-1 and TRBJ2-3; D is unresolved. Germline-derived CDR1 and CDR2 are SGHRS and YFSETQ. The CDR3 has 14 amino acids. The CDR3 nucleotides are TGCGCCAGCAGATTGGTCGTAAACACAGATACGCAGTATTTT. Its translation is CASRLVVNTDTQYF.

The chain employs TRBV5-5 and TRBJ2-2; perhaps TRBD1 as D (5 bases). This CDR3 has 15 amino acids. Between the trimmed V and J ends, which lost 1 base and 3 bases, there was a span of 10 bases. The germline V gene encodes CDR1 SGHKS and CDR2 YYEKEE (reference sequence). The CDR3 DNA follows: TGTGCCAGCAGCTTGATGGCAGGGTACACCGGGGAGCTGTTTTTT. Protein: CASSLMAGYTGELFF.

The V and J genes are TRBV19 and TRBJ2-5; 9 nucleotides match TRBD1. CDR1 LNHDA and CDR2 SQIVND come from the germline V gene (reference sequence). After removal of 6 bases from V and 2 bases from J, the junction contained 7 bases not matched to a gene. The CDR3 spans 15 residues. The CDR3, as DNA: TGTGCCAGTAGGGACAGGGGTGTATCACAAGAGACCCAGTACTTC. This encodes CASRDRGVSQETQYF.

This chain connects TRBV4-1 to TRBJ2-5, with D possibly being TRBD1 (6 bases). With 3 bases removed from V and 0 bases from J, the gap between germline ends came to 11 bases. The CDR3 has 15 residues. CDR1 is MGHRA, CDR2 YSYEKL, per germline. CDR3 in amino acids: CASSHYGQNQETQYF. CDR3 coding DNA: TGCGCCAGCAGCCATTACGGACAGAACCAAGAGACCCAGTACTTC.

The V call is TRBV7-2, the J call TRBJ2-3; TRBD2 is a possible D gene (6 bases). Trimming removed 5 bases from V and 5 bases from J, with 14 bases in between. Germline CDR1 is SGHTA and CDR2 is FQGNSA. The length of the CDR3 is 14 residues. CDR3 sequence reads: CASSHWAGGDTQYF. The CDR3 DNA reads TGTGCCAGCAGCCATTGGGCCGGGGGAGATACGCAGTATTTT.

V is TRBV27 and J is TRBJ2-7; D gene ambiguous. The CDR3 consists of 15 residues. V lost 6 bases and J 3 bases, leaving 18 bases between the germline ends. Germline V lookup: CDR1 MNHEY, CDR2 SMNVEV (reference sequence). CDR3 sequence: CASSPTRNSIYEQYF. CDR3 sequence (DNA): TGTGCCAGCAGCCCGACCCGAAACAGCATCTACGAGCAGTACTTC.

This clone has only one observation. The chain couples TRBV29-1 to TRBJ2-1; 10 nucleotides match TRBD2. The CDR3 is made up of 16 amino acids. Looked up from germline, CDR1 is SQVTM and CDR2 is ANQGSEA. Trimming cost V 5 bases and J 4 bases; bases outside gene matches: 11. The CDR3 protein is CSVTTGLAYYYNEQFF. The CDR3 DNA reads TGCAGCGTTACAACGGGACTAGCGTATTATTACAATGAGCAGTTCTTC.

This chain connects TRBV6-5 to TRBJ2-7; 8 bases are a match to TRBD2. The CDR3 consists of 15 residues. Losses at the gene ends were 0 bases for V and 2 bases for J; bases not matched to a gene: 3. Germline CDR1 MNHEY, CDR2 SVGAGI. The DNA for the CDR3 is TGTGCCAGCAGTTACTCGGAGCGGGAGACCTACGAGCAGTACTTC. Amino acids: CASSYSERETYEQYF.

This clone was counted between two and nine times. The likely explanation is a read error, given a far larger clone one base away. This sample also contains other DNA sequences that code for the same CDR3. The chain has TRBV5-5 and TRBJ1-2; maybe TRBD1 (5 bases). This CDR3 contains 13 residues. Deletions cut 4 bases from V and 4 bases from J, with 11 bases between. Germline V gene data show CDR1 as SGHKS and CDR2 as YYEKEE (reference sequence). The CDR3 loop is CASSPDSLYGYTF. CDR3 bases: TGTGCCAGCAGCCCAGACAGCCTCTATGGCTACACCTTC.

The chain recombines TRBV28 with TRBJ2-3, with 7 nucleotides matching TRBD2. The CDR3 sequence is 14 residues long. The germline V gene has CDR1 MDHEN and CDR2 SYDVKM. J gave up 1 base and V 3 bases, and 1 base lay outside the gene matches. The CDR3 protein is CASSLAGGTDTQYF. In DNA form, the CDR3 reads TGTGCCAGCAGTTTGGCGGGAGGCACAGATACGCAGTATTTT.

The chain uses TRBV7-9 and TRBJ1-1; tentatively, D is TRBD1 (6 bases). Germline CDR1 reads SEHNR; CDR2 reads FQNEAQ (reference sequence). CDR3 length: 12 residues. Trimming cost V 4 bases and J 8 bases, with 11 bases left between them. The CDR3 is CASSSETGEAFF. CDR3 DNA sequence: TGTGCCAGCAGCTCCGAGACAGGAGAAGCTTTCTTT.

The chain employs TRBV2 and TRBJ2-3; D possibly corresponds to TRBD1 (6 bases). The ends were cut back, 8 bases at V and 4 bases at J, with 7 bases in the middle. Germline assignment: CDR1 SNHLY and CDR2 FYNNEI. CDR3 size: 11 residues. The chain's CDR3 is CASGGPDTQYF. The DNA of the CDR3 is TGTGCCAGCGGGGGCCCAGATACGCAGTATTTT. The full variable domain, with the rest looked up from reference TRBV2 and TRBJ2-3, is EPEVTQTPSHQVTQMGQEVILRCVPISNHLYFYWYRQILGQKVEFLVSFYNNEISEKSEIFDDQFSVERPDGSNFTLKIRSTKLEDSAMYFCASGGPDTQYFGPGTRLTVL.

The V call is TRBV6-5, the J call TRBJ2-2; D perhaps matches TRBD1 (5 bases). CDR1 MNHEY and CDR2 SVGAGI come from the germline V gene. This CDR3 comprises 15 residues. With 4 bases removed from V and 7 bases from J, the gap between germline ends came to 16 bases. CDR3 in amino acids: CASSSLDSVSGELFF. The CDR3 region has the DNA TGTGCCAGCAGTTCTCTAGACAGTGTCAGCGGGGAGCTGTTTTTT.

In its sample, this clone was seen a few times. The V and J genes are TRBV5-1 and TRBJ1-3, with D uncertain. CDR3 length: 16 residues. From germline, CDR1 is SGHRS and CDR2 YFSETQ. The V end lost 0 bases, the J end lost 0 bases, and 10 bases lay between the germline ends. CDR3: CASSLEPKGSGNTIYF. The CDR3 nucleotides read TGCGCCAGCAGCTTGGAGCCGAAGGGCTCTGGAAACACCATATATTTT.

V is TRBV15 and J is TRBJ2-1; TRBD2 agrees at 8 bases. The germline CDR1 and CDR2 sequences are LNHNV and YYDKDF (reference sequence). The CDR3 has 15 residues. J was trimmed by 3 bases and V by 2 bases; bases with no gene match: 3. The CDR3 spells CATSRQAGDYNEQFF. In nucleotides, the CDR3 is TGTGCCACCAGCAGACAAGCGGGAGACTACAATGAGCAGTTCTTC.

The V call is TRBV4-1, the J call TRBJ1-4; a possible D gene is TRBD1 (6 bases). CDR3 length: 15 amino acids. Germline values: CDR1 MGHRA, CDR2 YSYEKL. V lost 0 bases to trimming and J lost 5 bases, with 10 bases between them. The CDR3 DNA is TGCGCCAGCAGCCAAGAGAACAGGGTAAATGAAAAACTGTTTTTT. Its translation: CASSQENRVNEKLFF.

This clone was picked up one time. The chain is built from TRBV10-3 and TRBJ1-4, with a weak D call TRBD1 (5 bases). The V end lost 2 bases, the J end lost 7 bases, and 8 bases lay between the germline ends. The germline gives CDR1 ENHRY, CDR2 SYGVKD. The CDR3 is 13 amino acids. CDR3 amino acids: CAISEAGTEKLFF. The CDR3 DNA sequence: TGTGCCATCAGTGAGGCAGGGACTGAAAAACTGTTTTTT.

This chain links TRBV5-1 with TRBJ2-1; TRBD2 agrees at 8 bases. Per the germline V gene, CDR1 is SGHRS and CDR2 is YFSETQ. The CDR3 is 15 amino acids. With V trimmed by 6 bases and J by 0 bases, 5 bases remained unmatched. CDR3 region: CASTPTSGSYNEQFF. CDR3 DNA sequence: TGCGCCAGCACCCCCACTAGCGGCTCCTACAATGAGCAGTTCTTC.

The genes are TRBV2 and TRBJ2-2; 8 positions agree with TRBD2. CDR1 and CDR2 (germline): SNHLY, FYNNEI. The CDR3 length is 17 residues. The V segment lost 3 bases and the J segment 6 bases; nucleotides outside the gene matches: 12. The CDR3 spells CASSDRPAGVTSGELFF. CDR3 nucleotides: TGTGCCAGCAGTGACCGACCAGCGGGAGTAACCTCCGGGGAGCTGTTTTTT. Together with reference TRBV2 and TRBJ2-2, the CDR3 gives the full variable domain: EPEVTQTPSHQVTQMGQEVILRCVPISNHLYFYWYRQILGQKVEFLVSFYNNEISEKSEIFDDQFSVERPDGSNFTLKIRSTKLEDSAMYFCASSDRPAGVTSGELFFGEGSRLTVL.

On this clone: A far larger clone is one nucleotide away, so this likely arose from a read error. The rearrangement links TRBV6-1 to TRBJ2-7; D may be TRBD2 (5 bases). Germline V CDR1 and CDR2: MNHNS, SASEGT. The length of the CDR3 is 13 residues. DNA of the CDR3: TGTGCCACCCAGAACCGGGGTATCTACGGGCAGTACTTC. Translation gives CATQNRGIYGQYF.

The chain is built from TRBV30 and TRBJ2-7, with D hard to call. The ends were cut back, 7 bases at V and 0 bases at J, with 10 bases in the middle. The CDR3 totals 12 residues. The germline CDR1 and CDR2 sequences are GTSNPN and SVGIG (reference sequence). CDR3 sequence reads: CAFRTDSYEQYF. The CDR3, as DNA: TGTGCCTTCCGGACGGACTCCTACGAGCAGTACTTC.

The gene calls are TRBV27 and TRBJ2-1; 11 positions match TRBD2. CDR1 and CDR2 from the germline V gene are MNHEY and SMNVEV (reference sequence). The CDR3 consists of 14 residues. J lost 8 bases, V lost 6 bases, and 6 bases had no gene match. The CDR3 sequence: CASSPTSGSYEQFF. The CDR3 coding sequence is TGTGCCAGCAGCCCAACTAGCGGGAGCTATGAGCAGTTCTTC.

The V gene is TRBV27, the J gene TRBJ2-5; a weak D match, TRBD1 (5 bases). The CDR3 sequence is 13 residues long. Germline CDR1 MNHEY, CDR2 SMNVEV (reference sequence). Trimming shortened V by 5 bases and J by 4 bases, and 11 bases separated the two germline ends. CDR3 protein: CASSPQGRETQYF. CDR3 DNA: TGTGCCAGCAGTCCCCAGGGTCGAGAGACCCAGTACTTC.

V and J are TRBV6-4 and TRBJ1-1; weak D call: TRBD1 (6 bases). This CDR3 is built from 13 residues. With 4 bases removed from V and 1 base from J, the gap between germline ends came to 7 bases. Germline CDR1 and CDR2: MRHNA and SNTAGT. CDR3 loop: CASSAQGNTEAFF. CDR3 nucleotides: TGTGCCAGCAGTGCACAGGGGAACACTGAAGCTTTCTTT.

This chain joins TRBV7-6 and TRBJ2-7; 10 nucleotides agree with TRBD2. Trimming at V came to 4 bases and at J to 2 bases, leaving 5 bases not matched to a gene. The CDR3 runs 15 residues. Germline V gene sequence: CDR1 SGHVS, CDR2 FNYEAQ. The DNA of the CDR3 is TGTGCCAGCAGCTCCGGACTAGCGGCCCCCTACGAGCAGTACTTC. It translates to CASSSGLAAPYEQYF.

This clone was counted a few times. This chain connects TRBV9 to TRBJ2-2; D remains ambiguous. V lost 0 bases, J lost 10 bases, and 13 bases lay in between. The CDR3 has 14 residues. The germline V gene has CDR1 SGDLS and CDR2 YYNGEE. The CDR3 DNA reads TGTGCCAGCAGCGTAGAGGTCTCTATCCCGGAGCTGTTTTTT. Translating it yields CASSVEVSIPELFF.